The clone carrying this T cell receptor beta chain was seen just once. The antigen is not known. This specimen belongs to a study of neurological immune-mediated disorders. Study-level results: It was HTLV-1-associated myelopathy that showed the most TCR clonal expansion, while multiple sclerosis showed the least, falling below healthy controls.

With 10-nucleotide random UMIs, 5'RACE was used to make the cDNA. TCRdb ran MiXCR on the 5' RACE reads and lists one entry per CDR3 protein. This table holds more than 45,000 distinct CDR3 sequences, roughly 3.5% found once. V lost 7 bases and J lost 0; bases outside the gene matches: 5. The CDR3 contains 14 residues. CDR1 SQVTM and CDR2 ANQGSEA come from the germline V gene. The chain combines TRBV29-1 with TRBJ2-3; 9 bases fit TRBD2. Material: PBMCs. The clonotype was recovered from a woman aged 25 to 39 with multiple sclerosis. CDR3 sequence (DNA): TGCAGCGCTCGACTAGCGGCCAGCACAGATACGCAGTATTTT. Its translation is CSARLAASTDTQYF.